This entry lists 32 T cell receptor beta chains sequenced from one sample in a study of T cells after yellow fever vaccination. TCRdb re-called the 5' RACE reads through MiXCR, storing one row per CDR3 protein. The sample lists under 250,000 distinct CDR3 sequences; about 3% were seen once. The specimen was CD4+ T cells sorted from PBMCs, collected 10 days after the yellow fever booster vaccination. The origin of the receptors is a man younger than 35 who received the YFV17D yellow fever vaccine.

J is TRBJ2-2 and V is TRBV12-3 or TRBV12-4; 7 positions agree with TRBD1. V gave up 5 bases and J gave up 4 bases; unmatched junction bases: 10. The CDR3 runs to 16 residues. This CDR3 reads CASSDRKGAFTGELFF. DNA of the CDR3: TGTGCCAGCAGTGATCGTAAGGGGGCTTTCACCGGGGAGCTGTTTTTT.

This clonotype was seen only a few times. The chain links TRBV6-6 to TRBJ2-3; TRBD2 matches 8 bases. From germline, CDR1 is MNHNY and CDR2 SVGAGI (reference sequence). V lost 5 bases and J lost 0; bases outside the gene matches: 13. The CDR3 extends over 18 amino acids. As DNA, the CDR3 is TGTGCCAGCAGTAGGAGGGTACTAGCGGCTTCTAGCACAGATACGCAGTATTTT. Residues: CASSRRVLAASSTDTQYF.

There are many counts of this clonotype. V and J are TRBV9 and TRBJ2-1, with unresolved D. The CDR3 has 17 residues. Germline V gives CDR1 SGDLS, CDR2 YYNGEE. V lost 0 bases and J 4 bases, leaving 17 bases between the germline ends. The CDR3, as DNA: TGTGCCAGCAGCGTAGGGAGTCAGCCACCACCTTACAATGAGCAGTTCTTC. Translation gives CASSVGSQPPPYNEQFF.

The CDR3, as DNA: TGTGCCAGCAGCTTGCAGTTGAACACTGAAGCTTTCTTT. Protein: CASSLQLNTEAFF. This chain links TRBV7-2 with TRBJ1-1; no clear D gene. The CDR3 loop spans 13 amino acids. Germline CDR1 SGHTA, CDR2 FQGNSA. The V gene lost 3 bases and the J gene lost 0 bases, with 5 bases spanning the gap.

This chain links TRBV6-1 with TRBJ2-7, with 7 positions matching TRBD1. Trimming removed 8 bases from V and 1 base from J; junction bases left unmatched: 8. The germline CDR1 and CDR2 sequences are MNHNS and SASEGT. The CDR3 is 14 amino acids. This chain's CDR3 is CASGQQGPSYEQYF. The CDR3 coding sequence is TGTGCCAGCGGCCAACAGGGGCCGTCCTACGAGCAGTACTTC.

This clonotype was counted between two and nine times. V gene TRBV29-1 combines with J gene TRBJ2-7; no clear D gene. The germline V gene has CDR1 SQVTM and CDR2 ANQGSEA. This CDR3 is built from 13 residues. V was pared by 6 bases and J by 2 bases, with 14 bases between. DNA for the CDR3: TGCAGCGTGGTGACCGCTACCACCTACGAGCAGTACGTC. It yields the protein CSVVTATTYEQYV.

The V call is TRBV20-1, the J call TRBJ1-1; TRBD1 might be the D (5 bases). CDR1 is DFQATT, CDR2 SNEGSKA, per germline (reference sequence). The CDR3 runs 14 residues. Trimming pared 0 bases from V and 1 base from J, leaving 9 bases between. CDR3 sequence: CSAREGAGNTEAFF. The CDR3 DNA sequence: TGCAGTGCTAGAGAAGGGGCGGGGAACACTGAAGCTTTCTTT.

The chain is built from TRBV24-1 and TRBJ1-6; D gene uncertain. Germline V gives CDR1 KGHDR, CDR2 SFDVKD. Trimming left V 7 bases short and J 0 bases short, with 6 bases between. The CDR3 is made up of 14 amino acids. CDR3 in DNA: TGTGCCACCAGCGGGAGCTCCTATAATTCACCCCTCCACTTT. This gives the protein CATSGSSYNSPLHF.

The chain recombines TRBV7-2 with TRBJ1-1; 7 nucleotides align to TRBD1. The CDR3 consists of 14 residues. V lost 4 bases, J lost 2 bases, and 4 bases stayed unmatched. Per germline, CDR1 SGHTA and CDR2 FQGNSA. This chain's CDR3 is CASSSDRTNTEAFF. The CDR3 bases are TGTGCCAGCAGCTCGGACAGGACTAACACTGAAGCTTTCTTT.

The CDR3 nucleotides are TGTGCCATCAGTGGGGACAGCTTGGTCGACATTCAGTACTTC. Residues: CAISGDSLVDIQYF. The gene calls are TRBV10-3 and TRBJ2-4; 7 positions match TRBD1. CDR1 and CDR2 from the germline V gene are ENHRY and SYGVKD. The CDR3 is 14 residues long. J lost 8 bases, V lost 4 bases, and 8 bases had no gene match.

This clonotype was recorded at least ten times. V and J are TRBV5-1 and TRBJ2-1, with TRBD2 identical over 7 bases. Per germline, CDR1 SGHRS and CDR2 YFSETQ. V lost 0 bases to trimming and J lost 8 bases; unmatched junction nucleotides: 5. The CDR3 has 14 amino acids. In DNA form, the CDR3 reads TGCGCCAGCAGCTTGGTCGCGGGGGTCGATGAGCAGTTCTTC. This encodes CASSLVAGVDEQFF.

This clonotype was counted between two and nine times. In DNA, the CDR3 is TGTGCCAGCAGCTTAGAGGGGGGACAGACCTACGAGCAGTACTTC. Protein product: CASSLEGGQTYEQYF. The chain couples TRBV7-2 to TRBJ2-7; a weak D match, TRBD1 (7 bases). The CDR3 has 15 residues. Trimming cost V 1 base and J 2 bases, with 12 bases left between them. The germline V gene encodes CDR1 SGHTA and CDR2 FQGNSA.

This clonotype has a handful of counts. V is TRBV6-5 and J is TRBJ2-4, with D possibly TRBD2 on 5 matching bases. Germline-derived CDR1 and CDR2 are MNHEY and SVGAGI. The V gene lost 3 bases and the J gene lost 6 bases, with 18 bases spanning the gap. CDR3 length: 16 amino acids. The CDR3 region has the DNA TGTGCCAGCAGTTATTCGGGGTTAGGGTCCCCAAACATTCAGTACTTC. Amino acid sequence: CASSYSGLGSPNIQYF.

The chain couples TRBV12-3 or TRBV12-4 to TRBJ1-1, with D perhaps matching TRBD1 (5 bases). With 5 bases removed from V and 3 bases from J, the gap between germline ends came to 10 bases. The CDR3 runs 13 residues. The CDR3 protein is CASSGQFDTEAFF. The CDR3 nucleotides are TGTGCCAGCAGTGGACAATTTGACACTGAAGCTTTCTTT.

This clonotype was seen a handful of times. The chain employs TRBV27 and TRBJ2-7, with 9 bases aligning to TRBD1. Trimming took 7 bases from V and 1 from J; bases not matched to a gene: 8. Germline CDR1 reads MNHEY; CDR2 reads SMNVEV (reference sequence). The CDR3 consists of 15 residues. The CDR3 nucleotides read TGTGCCAGCAACCCGGGACAGGGACTTTCCTACGAGCAGTACTTC. Amino acid sequence: CASNPGQGLSYEQYF.

This clonotype was counted a few times. The rearrangement uses TRBV24-1 and TRBJ2-5; 8 nucleotides align to TRBD1. The germline V gene has CDR1 KGHDR and CDR2 SFDVKD. The CDR3 covers 16 residues. The ends lost 6 bases at V and 0 bases at J; junction bases unmatched: 8. CDR3 residues: CATSNRQGLYQETQYF. CDR3 in DNA: TGTGCCACCAGTAATCGACAGGGGCTGTACCAAGAGACCCAGTACTTC.

Ten or more counts support this clonotype. The chain joins TRBV29-1 to TRBJ2-1; 7 positions match TRBD2. The germline V gene encodes CDR1 SQVTM and CDR2 ANQGSEA. This CDR3 contains 16 residues. V lost 0 bases and J lost 4; bases outside the gene matches: 9. The CDR3 nucleotides read TGCAGCGTTGAAGATCTCGAAGCGGGGCATTACAATGAGCAGTTCTTC. It codes for CSVEDLEAGHYNEQFF.

This clonotype came up many times. This sequence joins TRBV5-5 and TRBJ2-7; 8 nucleotides line up with TRBD1. The germline CDR1 and CDR2 sequences are SGHKS and YYEKEE (reference sequence). Losses at the gene ends were 5 bases for V and 4 bases for J; bases not matched to a gene: 11. The CDR3 runs to 15 residues. CDR3 in amino acids: CASRPGTGLYYEQYF. The CDR3 region has the DNA TGTGCCAGCAGACCCGGGACAGGACTATATTACGAGCAGTACTTC.

This clonotype came up many times. CDR3: CASSNTPAQGRAEQYV. As DNA, the CDR3 is TGTGCCAGCAGCAACACACCCGCGCAGGGACGGGCCGAGCAGTACGTC. The chain combines TRBV7-8 with TRBJ2-7, with D possibly being TRBD1 or TRBD2 (5 bases each). CDR1 is SGHVS, CDR2 FQNEAQ, per germline. There are 16 residues in the CDR3. Trimming stripped 5 bases from V and 6 bases from J, with 23 bases between.

This clonotype was seen a few times. The rearrangement links TRBV4-3 to TRBJ2-7, with 10 bases lining up with TRBD1. From germline, CDR1 is LGHNA and CDR2 YSLEER. V dropped 4 bases and J dropped 2; count of bases not matched to a gene: 5. The CDR3 has 15 residues. Here the CDR3 DNA reads TGCGCCAGCAGCCTGGGGACAGGGGTGACCTACGAGCAGTACTTC. It translates to CASSLGTGVTYEQYF.

The chain has TRBV6-6 and TRBJ1-1; a possible D gene is TRBD1 (5 bases). CDR3 length: 16 amino acids. Trimming left V 2 bases short and J 1 base short, with 14 bases between. Germline-derived CDR1 and CDR2 are MNHNY and SVGAGI (reference sequence). CDR3 in DNA: TGTGCCAGCAGTTACCCGAGCGGCAGGGCGAACACTGAAGCTTTCTTT. Translated, it gives CASSYPSGRANTEAFF.

This clonotype was detected ten times or more. V and J are TRBV7-2 and TRBJ2-3; no firm D call. This CDR3 region has 15 residues. V lost 1 base and J 2 bases, leaving 10 bases between the germline ends. Germline V lookup: CDR1 SGHTA, CDR2 FQGNSA. The chain's CDR3 is CASSLGQHFTDTQYF. CDR3 coding DNA: TGTGCCAGCAGCTTAGGGCAGCATTTCACAGATACGCAGTATTTT.

The rearrangement links TRBV5-6 to TRBJ1-1; 8 bases align to TRBD1. This CDR3 is built from 15 residues. The trim removed 3 bases at V and 0 bases at J, leaving 4 bases unmatched. Germline V gene data show CDR1 as SGHDT and CDR2 as YYEEEE. The CDR3 loop is CASSSAGGLNTEAFF. The CDR3 nucleotides read TGTGCCAGCAGCTCGGCAGGGGGCCTGAACACTGAAGCTTTCTTT.

The table lists this clonotype with a few counts. The chain joins TRBV5-1 to TRBJ2-2; D is ambiguous. In germline, CDR1 is SGHRS, CDR2 YFSETQ. V lost 0 bases and J lost 8, with 5 bases in between. This CDR3 comprises 12 residues. The CDR3, as DNA: TGCGCCAGCAGCTTGGATCGGGGGGAGCTGTTTTTT. Amino acid sequence: CASSLDRGELFF.

This clonotype has ten or more counts. The rearrangement joins TRBV6-5 to TRBJ2-3; D is ambiguous. Trimming took 5 bases from V and 1 from J, leaving 7 bases between them. Germline CDR1 MNHEY, CDR2 SVGAGI. The CDR3 runs 13 residues. DNA for the CDR3: TGTGCCAGCAGTAGGCCCGGCACAGATACGCAGTATTTT. Translated: CASSRPGTDTQYF.

The table lists this clonotype with many counts. The chain has TRBV20-1 and TRBJ2-2; D may match TRBD1 or TRBD2 (5 bases each). Per germline, CDR1 DFQATT and CDR2 SNEGSKA (reference sequence). The CDR3 totals 16 residues. Trimming left V 0 bases short and J 2 bases short, with 13 bases between. The CDR3 DNA follows: TGCAGTGCTAGAGATCCTCGGGGCTTCAACACCGGGGAGCTGTTTTTT. Protein sequence: CSARDPRGFNTGELFF.

This clonotype came up a few times. CDR3 DNA sequence: TGTGCCAGCAGTTTCGGTGGAAACACCATATATTTT. It codes for CASSFGGNTIYF. The V call is TRBV6-5, the J call TRBJ1-3; D call uncertain. This CDR3 region has 12 residues. V lost 4 bases to trimming and J lost 3 bases, with 4 bases between them. Germline V CDR1 and CDR2: MNHEY, SVGAGI.

This clonotype was picked up many times. This CDR3 is CASSSPGLAGAYTGELFF. CDR3 bases: TGTGCCAGCAGTTCGCCGGGACTAGCGGGGGCCTACACCGGGGAGCTGTTTTTT. J is TRBJ2-2 and V is TRBV6-2 or TRBV6-3; TRBD2 matches at 14 bases. J was trimmed by 3 bases and V by 4 bases; bases with no gene match: 7. CDR1 is MNHEY, CDR2 SVGEGT, per germline. The CDR3 totals 18 residues.

This chain links TRBV20-1 with TRBJ1-1; D gene uncertain. Between the trimmed V and J ends, which lost 0 bases and 3 bases, there was a span of 11 bases. The CDR3 has 14 amino acids. CDR1 and CDR2 from the germline V gene are DFQATT and SNEGSKA (reference sequence). CDR3 amino acids: CSARDRGRDTEAFF. CDR3 coding DNA: TGCAGTGCTAGAGATCGAGGTCGGGACACTGAAGCTTTCTTT.

This clonotype was found many times. The rearrangement links TRBV20-1 to TRBJ1-4, with D uncertain. Trimming shortened V by 3 bases and J by 4 bases, and 6 bases separated the two germline ends. Germline assignment: CDR1 DFQATT and CDR2 SNEGSKA (reference sequence). This CDR3 has 12 amino acids. The CDR3 is CSARDVNEKLFF. CDR3 DNA: TGCAGTGCTAGGGACGTTAATGAAAAACTGTTTTTT.

This clonotype was observed at least ten times. V is TRBV7-3 and J is TRBJ1-4, with D uncertain. The length of the CDR3 is 15 residues. The V gene's germline CDR1 is SGHTA and CDR2 FQGTGA. Trimming left V 5 bases short and J 0 bases short, with 10 bases between. CDR3 bases: TGTGCCAGCAGCGGTAACAGCGCAACTAATGAAAAACTGTTTTTT. Amino acids: CASSGNSATNEKLFF. Variable domain in full (rest from reference TRBV7-3 and TRBJ1-4): GAGVSQTPSNKVTEKGKYVELRCDPISGHTALYWYRQSLGQGPEFLIYFQGTGAADDSGLPNDRFFAVRPEGSVSTLKIQRTERGDSAVYLCASSGNSATNEKLFFGSGTQLSVL.

The V call is TRBV5-1, the J call TRBJ1-2; D gene uncertain. This CDR3 has 12 amino acids. Trimming stripped 4 bases from V and 4 bases from J, with 8 bases between. The germline gives CDR1 SGHRS, CDR2 YFSETQ. The CDR3 spells CASSPGIYGYTF. DNA for the CDR3: TGCGCCAGCAGCCCCGGGATCTATGGCTACACCTTC.